This TCR beta chain derives from a study of cytomegalovirus exposure and HLA in healthy donors. The wider study: Earlier, 150 million to 200 million T cells were analyzed, and around 100 million unique TCR beta sequences were found among them.

This CDR3 has 15 amino acids. V dropped 6 bases and J dropped 7; count of bases not matched to a gene: 12. CDR1 and CDR2 from the germline V gene are SNHLY and FYNNEI. Study findings and constraints: Most TCR sequences were seen very rarely across donors, but some public TCRs occurred in many. Most of the TCR beta V segments (in an earlier analysis) were productive either about 90% or about 30% of the time. Clonal expansion was found to be greater in HLA-associated TCR beta chains than in equally common others in a later analysis.

Turning to this clone: Its antigen is as yet unknown.

13 Jbeta primers and 60 Vbeta primers were used for the PCR. Assay: immunoSEQ multiplex PCR; the TCRdb copy retains only in-frame clones and omits some. This table holds about 67,000 clones. Sequencing input: PBMCs. The TCR comes from a woman aged 40 to 49 in good health and CMV-seropositive. The V gene is TRBV2, the J gene TRBJ2-3; TRBD2 aligns across 8 bases. The CDR3 sequence is CASRERGPFLHTQYF. The CDR3 DNA reads TGTGCCAGCAGAGAGCGGGGGCCCTTCCTACATACGCAGTATTTT.